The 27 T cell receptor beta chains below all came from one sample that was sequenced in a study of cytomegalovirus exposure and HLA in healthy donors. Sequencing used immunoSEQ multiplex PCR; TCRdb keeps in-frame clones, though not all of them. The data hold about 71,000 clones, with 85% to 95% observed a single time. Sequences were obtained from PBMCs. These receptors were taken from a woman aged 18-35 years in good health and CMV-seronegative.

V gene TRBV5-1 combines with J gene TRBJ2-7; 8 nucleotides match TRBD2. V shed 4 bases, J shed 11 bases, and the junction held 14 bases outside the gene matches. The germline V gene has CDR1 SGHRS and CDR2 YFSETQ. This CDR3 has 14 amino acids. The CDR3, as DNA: TGCGCCAGCAGCCCCCCGAGCGGGGGAAGAGAGGAGTACTTC. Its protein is CASSPPSGGREEYF. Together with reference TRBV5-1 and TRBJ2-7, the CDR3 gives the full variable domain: KAGVTQTPRYLIKTRGQQVTLSCSPISGHRSVSWYQQTPGQGLQFLFEYFSETQRNKGNFPGRFSGRQFSNSRSEMNVSTLELGDSALYLCASSPPSGGREEYFGPGTRLTVT.

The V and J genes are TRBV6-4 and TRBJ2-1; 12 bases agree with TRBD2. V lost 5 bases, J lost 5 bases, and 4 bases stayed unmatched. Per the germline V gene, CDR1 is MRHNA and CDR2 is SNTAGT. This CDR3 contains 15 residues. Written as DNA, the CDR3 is TGTGCCAGCAGTTCTAGCGGGGGGGCCCACAATGAGCAGTTCTTC. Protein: CASSSSGGAHNEQFF.

Here the CDR3 reads CASSEPYTAYEQYF. CDR3 DNA sequence: TGTGCCAGCAGTGAACCATACACAGCCTACGAGCAGTACTTC. This chain connects TRBV6-1 to TRBJ2-7; D is unresolved. Germline CDR1 is MNHNS and CDR2 is SASEGT. The CDR3 contains 14 residues. V was clipped by 2 bases and J by 2 bases, with 10 bases between them.

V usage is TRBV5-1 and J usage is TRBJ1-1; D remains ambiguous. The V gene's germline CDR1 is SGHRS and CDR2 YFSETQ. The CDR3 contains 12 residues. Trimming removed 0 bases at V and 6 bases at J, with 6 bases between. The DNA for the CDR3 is TGCGCCAGCAGCTTGGGGGCCGCTGAAGCTTTCTTT. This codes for CASSLGAAEAFF.

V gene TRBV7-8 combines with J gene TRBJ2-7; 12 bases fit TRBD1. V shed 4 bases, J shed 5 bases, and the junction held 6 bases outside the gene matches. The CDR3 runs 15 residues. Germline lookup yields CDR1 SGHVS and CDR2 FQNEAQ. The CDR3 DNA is TGTGCCAGCAGCTACCCGGGACAGGGGGCAGACGAGCAGTACTTC. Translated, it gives CASSYPGQGADEQYF. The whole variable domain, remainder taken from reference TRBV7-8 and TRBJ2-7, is GAGVSQSPRYKVAKRGQDVALRCDPISGHVSLFWYQQALGQGPEFLTYFQNEAQLDKSGLPSDRFFAERPEGSVSTLKIQRTQQEDSAVYLCASSYPGQGADEQYFGPGTRLTVT.

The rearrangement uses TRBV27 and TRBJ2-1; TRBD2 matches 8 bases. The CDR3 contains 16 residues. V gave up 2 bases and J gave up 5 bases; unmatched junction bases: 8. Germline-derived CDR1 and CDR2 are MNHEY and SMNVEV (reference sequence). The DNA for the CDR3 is TGTGCCAGCAGTTTAGGGCGGGAGGTTCTGGACAATGAGCAGTTCTTC. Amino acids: CASSLGREVLDNEQFF.

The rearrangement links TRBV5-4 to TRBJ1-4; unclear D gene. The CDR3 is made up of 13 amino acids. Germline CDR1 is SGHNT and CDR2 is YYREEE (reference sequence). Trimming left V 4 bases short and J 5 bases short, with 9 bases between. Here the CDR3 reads CASSPEGNEKLFF. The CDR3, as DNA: TGTGCCAGCAGCCCAGAGGGAAATGAAAAACTGTTTTTT.

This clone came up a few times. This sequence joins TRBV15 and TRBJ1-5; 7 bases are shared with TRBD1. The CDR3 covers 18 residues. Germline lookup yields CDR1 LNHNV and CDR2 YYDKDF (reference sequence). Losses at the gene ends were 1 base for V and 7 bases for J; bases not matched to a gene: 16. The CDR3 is CATSRGGIFKGAEQPQHF. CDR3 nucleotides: TGTGCCACCAGCAGAGGGGGGATATTCAAGGGGGCGGAGCAGCCCCAGCATTTT. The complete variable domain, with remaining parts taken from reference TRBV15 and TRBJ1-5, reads DAMVIQNPRYQVTQFGKPVTLSCSQTLNHNVMYWYQQKSSQAPKLLFHYYDKDFNNEADTPDNFQSRRPNTSFCFLDIRSPGLGDTAMYLCATSRGGIFKGAEQPQHFGDGTRLSIL.

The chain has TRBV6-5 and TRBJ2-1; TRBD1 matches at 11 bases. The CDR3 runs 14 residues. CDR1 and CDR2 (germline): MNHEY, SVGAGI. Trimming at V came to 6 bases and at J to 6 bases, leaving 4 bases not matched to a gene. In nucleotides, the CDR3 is TGTGCCAGCAGGCAGGACAGGGGGCTCAATGAGCAGTTCTTC. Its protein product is CASRQDRGLNEQFF.

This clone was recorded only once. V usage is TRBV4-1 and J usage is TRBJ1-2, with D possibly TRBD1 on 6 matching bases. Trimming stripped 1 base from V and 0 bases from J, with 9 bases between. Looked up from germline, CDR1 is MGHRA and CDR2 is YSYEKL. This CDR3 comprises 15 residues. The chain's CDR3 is CASSQVRQANYGYTF. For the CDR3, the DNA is TGCGCCAGCAGCCAAGTCCGACAGGCTAACTATGGCTACACCTTC.

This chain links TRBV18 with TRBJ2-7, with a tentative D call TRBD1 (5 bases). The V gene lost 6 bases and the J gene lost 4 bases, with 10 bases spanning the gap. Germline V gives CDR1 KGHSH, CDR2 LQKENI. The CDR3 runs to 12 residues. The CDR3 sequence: CASSPTDYEQYF. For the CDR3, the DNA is TGTGCCAGCTCTCCGACAGATTACGAGCAGTACTTC.

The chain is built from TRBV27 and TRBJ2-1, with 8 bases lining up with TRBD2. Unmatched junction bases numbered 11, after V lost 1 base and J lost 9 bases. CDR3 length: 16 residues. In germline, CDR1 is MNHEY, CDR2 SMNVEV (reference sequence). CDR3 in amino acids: CASSLFPGLVDSEQFF. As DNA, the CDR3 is TGTGCCAGCAGTTTATTCCCGGGACTAGTGGATAGTGAGCAGTTCTTC.

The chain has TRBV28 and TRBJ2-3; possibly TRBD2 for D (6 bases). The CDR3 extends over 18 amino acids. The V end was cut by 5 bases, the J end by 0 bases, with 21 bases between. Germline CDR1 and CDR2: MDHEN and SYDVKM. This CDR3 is CASSPYQVAGPSTDTQYF. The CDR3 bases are TGTGCCAGCAGTCCCTACCAGGTTGCGGGACCTAGCACAGATACGCAGTATTTT.

The DNA for the CDR3 is TGTGCCACCGGGACTAGCGGCCAAGAGTACTTC. Its translation: CATGTSGQEYF. This sequence joins TRBV10-3 and TRBJ2-7; TRBD2 aligns across 11 bases. There are 11 residues in the CDR3. Per the germline V gene, CDR1 is ENHRY and CDR2 is SYGVKD. With V trimmed by 10 bases and J by 11 bases, 7 bases remained unmatched.

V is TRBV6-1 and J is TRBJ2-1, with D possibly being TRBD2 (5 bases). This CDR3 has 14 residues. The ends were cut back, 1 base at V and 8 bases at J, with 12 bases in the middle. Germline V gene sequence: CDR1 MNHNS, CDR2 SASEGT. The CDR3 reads CASSEGGLDYEQFF. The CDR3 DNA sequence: TGTGCCAGCAGTGAAGGTGGGCTGGACTATGAGCAGTTCTTC.

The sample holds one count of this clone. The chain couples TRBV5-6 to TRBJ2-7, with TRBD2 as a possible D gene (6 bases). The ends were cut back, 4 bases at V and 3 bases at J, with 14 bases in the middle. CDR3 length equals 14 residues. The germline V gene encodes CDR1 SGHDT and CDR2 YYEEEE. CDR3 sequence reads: CASSPGLDLYEQYF. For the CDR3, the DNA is TGTGCCAGCAGCCCGGGACTGGACCTCTACGAGCAGTACTTC. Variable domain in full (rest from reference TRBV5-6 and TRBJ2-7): DAGVTQSPTHLIKTRGQQVTLRCSPKSGHDTVSWYQQALGQGPQFIFQYYEEEERQRGNFPDRFSGHQFPNYSSELNVNALLLGDSALYLCASSPGLDLYEQYFGPGTRLTVT.

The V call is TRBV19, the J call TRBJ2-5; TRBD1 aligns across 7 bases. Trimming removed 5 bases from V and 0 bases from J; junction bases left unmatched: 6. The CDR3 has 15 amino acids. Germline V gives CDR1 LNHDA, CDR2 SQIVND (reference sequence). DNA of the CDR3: TGTGCCAGTAGTGTTGGACAGGATGACCAAGAGACCCAGTACTTC. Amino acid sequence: CASSVGQDDQETQYF.

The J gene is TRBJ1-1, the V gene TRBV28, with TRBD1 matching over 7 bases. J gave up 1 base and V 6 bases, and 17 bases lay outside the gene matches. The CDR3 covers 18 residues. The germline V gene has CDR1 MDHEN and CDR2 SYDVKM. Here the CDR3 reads CASRTNIRDSSENTEAFF. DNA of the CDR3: TGTGCCAGCAGGACTAACATTCGGGACAGTTCGGAGAACACTGAAGCTTTCTTT.

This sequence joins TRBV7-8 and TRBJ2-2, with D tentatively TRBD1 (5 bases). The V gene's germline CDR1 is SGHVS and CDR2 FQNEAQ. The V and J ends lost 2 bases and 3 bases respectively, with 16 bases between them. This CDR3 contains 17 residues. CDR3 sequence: CASSLPSQGVDTGELFF. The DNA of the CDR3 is TGTGCCAGCAGCTTACCGTCCCAGGGCGTCGACACCGGGGAGCTGTTTTTT.

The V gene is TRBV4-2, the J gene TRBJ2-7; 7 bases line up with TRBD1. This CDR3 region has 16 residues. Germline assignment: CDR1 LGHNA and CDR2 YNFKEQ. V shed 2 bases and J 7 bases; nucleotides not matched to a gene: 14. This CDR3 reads CASSQITGTAVFEQYF. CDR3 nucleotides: TGTGCCAGCAGCCAAATCACCGGGACAGCTGTTTTTGAGCAGTACTTC.

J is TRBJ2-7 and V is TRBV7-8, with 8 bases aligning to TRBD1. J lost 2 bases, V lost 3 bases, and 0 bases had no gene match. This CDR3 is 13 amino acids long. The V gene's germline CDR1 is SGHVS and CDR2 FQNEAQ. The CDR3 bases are TGTGCCAGCAGCTTCAGGGGGCCCTACGAGCAGTACTTC. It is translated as CASSFRGPYEQYF. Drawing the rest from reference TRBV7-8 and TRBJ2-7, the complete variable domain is GAGVSQSPRYKVAKRGQDVALRCDPISGHVSLFWYQQALGQGPEFLTYFQNEAQLDKSGLPSDRFFAERPEGSVSTLKIQRTQQEDSAVYLCASSFRGPYEQYFGPGTRLTVT.

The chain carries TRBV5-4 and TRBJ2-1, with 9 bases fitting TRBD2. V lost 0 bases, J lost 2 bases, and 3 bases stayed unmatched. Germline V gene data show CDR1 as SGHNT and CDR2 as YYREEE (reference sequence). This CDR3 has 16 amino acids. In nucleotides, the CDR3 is TGTGCCAGCAGCTTGGGGCTAGCGGGAACCTACAATGAGCAGTTCTTC. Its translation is CASSLGLAGTYNEQFF.

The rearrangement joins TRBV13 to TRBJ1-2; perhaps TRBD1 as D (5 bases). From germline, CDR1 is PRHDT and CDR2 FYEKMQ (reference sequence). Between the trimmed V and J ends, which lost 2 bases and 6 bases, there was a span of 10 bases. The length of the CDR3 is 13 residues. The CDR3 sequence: CASSLSRGDGYTF. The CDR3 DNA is TGTGCCAGCAGCTTATCTCGGGGGGATGGCTACACCTTC.

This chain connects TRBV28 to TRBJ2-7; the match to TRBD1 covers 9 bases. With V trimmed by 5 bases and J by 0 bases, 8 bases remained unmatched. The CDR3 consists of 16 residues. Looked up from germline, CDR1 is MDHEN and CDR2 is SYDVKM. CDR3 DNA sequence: TGTGCCAGCAGTCGAACGGACAGGGGTTTCTCCTACGAGCAGTACTTC. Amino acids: CASSRTDRGFSYEQYF.

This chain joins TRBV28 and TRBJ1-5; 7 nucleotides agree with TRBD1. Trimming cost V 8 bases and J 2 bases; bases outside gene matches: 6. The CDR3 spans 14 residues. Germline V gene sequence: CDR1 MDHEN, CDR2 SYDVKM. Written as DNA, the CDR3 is TGTGCCAGCGAAACAGGGGTGGGCAATCAGCCCCAGCATTTT. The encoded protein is CASETGVGNQPQHF. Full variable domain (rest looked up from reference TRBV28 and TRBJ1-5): DVKVTQSSRYLVKRTGEKVFLECVQDMDHENMFWYRQDPGLGLRLIYFSYDVKMKEKGDIPEGYSVSREKKERFSLILESASTNQTSMYLCASETGVGNQPQHFGDGTRLSIL.

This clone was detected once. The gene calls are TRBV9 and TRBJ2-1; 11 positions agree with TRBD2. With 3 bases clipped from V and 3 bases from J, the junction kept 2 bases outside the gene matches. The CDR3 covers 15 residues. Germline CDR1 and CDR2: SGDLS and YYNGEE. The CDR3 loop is CASSEGLADYNEQFF. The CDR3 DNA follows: TGTGCCAGCAGCGAGGGACTAGCGGACTACAATGAGCAGTTCTTC.

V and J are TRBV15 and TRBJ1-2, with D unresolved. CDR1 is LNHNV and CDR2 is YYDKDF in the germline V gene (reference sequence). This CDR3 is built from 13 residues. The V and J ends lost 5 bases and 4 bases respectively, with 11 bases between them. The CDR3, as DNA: TGTGCCACCAGCCGTCCGGGTGGCTATGGCTACACCTTC. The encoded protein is CATSRPGGYGYTF. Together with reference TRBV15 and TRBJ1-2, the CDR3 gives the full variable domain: DAMVIQNPRYQVTQFGKPVTLSCSQTLNHNVMYWYQQKSSQAPKLLFHYYDKDFNNEADTPDNFQSRRPNTSFCFLDIRSPGLGDTAMYLCATSRPGGYGYTFGSGTRLTVV.